This T cell receptor beta chain was captured in a study of CD8+CD57+ T cells in acquired aplastic anemia. Across the whole study: Average DNA yield from sorted CD4+ and CD8+ cells was approximately 3 ug.

Profiles of TCR beta VDJ and CDR3 were generated from a genomic DNA template. MiXCR was run by TCRdb on the reads, yielding one entry per CDR3 protein. The sample comprises about 400,000 distinct CDR3 sequences, roughly 64% of which are singletons, and around 4% rests with the top ten. Trimming removed 9 bases from V and 2 bases from J, with 20 bases in between. The CDR3 length is 15 residues. The sequence was collected from a human donor in good health, serving as a control. This chain uses TRBV12-3 or TRBV12-4 with TRBJ2-7, with unresolved D. What was sequenced was sorted CD4+, CD8+, or CD8+CD57+ T cells (not recorded which) from PBMCs. The CDR3 loop reads CASCAVVDVAYEQYF. CDR3 nucleotides: TGTGCCAGTTGCGCCGTTGTGGACGTTGCCTACGAGCAGTACTTC.